The rows below give T cell receptor beta chains drawn from one sample of a study of a mutant IDH1 vaccine in newly diagnosed glioma. The table came from immunoSEQ multiplex PCR; TCRdb's copy has only in-frame clones and leaves some out. The profile shows around 31,000 clones, 81% of them singletons. These TCRs' antigens remain unknown. This material consisted of PBMCs, taken from a glioma patient whose treatment included an IDH1 peptide vaccine. The source of these receptors is a young man with glioma. CDR3s include the opening cysteine and the closing phenylalanine or tryptophan. The D gene is left open where the match is weak. For some rows the clone size is stated as once, few or many, or as a class when expanded; others skip it.

CASSQFWPIGRPREQYF,TGCGCCAGCAGCCAATTTTGGCCGATTGGGCGCCCTCGCGAGCAGTACTTC,TRBV4-1,TRBJ2-7,-,-
CASSPQTGEGGYTF,TGCGCCAGCAGTCCACAGACAGGCGAGGGTGGCTACACCTTC,TRBV23-1,TRBJ1-2,-,-
CASSDPSWRESSGNTIYF,TGTGCCAGCAGTGATCCCTCATGGCGGGAATCTTCTGGAAACACCATATATTTT,TRBV6-1,TRBJ1-3,once,-
CASSLWGRGHETQYF,TGTGCCAGCAGCTTGTGGGGCAGGGGGCATGAGACCCAGTACTTC,TRBV5-6,TRBJ2-5,-,TRBD1
CASSFLAGVGDEQFF,TGCGCCAGCAGCTTTCTAGCGGGAGTCGGCGATGAGCAGTTCTTC,TRBV5-1,TRBJ2-1,-,TRBD2
CASSEWYF,TGTGCCAGCAGCGAGTGGTACTTC,TRBV6-1,TRBJ2-7,-,-
CASSWGGGTYEQYF,TGCGCCAGCAGCTGGGGGGGAGGAACCTACGAGCAGTACTTC,TRBV5-1,TRBJ2-7,-,TRBD2
CASRGDSLNQPQHF,TGTGCCAGCAGAGGGGACAGCCTGAATCAGCCCCAGCATTTT,TRBV2,TRBJ1-5,-,TRBD1
CASSLASRDNEQFF,TGCGCCAGCAGCTTGGCGTCCAGGGACAATGAGCAGTTCTTC,TRBV5-1,TRBJ2-1,-,-
CASSDGGSSNTGELFF,TGCGCCAGCAGTGATGGCGGGAGCTCGAACACCGGGGAGCTGTTTTTT,TRBV4-1,TRBJ2-2,few,TRBD2
CASSPSMGTGTYEQYF,TGCGCCAGCAGCCCGTCAATGGGGACAGGGACCTACGAGCAGTACTTC,TRBV5-1,TRBJ2-7,-,TRBD1
CASSYWGLGETQYF,TGTGCCAGCAGTTACTGGGGGCTTGGTGAGACCCAGTACTTC,TRBV6-5,TRBJ2-5,-,-
CASSPTGLGYTF,TGTGCCAGCAGCCCTACGGGACTCGGCTACACCTTC,TRBV7-2,TRBJ1-2,-,-
CASSTSPGQTSYEQYF,TGTGCCAGCAGCACCTCGCCAGGACAGACGTCCTACGAGCAGTACTTC,TRBV5-8,TRBJ2-7,-,-
CASSPQDYLQETQYF,TGTGCCAGCAGCCCACAGGACTACCTCCAAGAGACCCAGTACTTC,TRBV21-1,TRBJ2-5,-,-
CASRLRANSYEQYF,TGTGCCAGCAGGCTTAGGGCCAACTCCTACGAGCAGTACTTC,TRBV7-8,TRBJ2-7,-,-
CASSNDQPQHF,TGTGCCAGTAGTAACGATCAGCCCCAGCATTTT,TRBV19,TRBJ1-5,-,-
CAWSVMRGRAVETQYF,TGTGCCTGGAGTGTTATGCGTGGCAGGGCGGTAGAGACCCAGTACTTC,TRBV30,TRBJ2-5,-,-
CASGREPSTGANVLTF,TGTGCCAGCGGACGGGAGCCATCCACTGGGGCCAACGTCCTGACTTTC,TRBV7-9,TRBJ2-6,-,-
CASSLVGNRDYHEQFF,TGTGCCAGCAGCTTAGTGGGGAACCGGGACTACCACGAGCAGTTCTTC,TRBV7-6,TRBJ2-1,-,TRBD2
CAWRPGLAGYEQYF,TGTGCCTGGAGACCCGGACTAGCCGGCTACGAGCAGTACTTC,TRBV30,TRBJ2-7,-,TRBD2
CATHPQDRENTEAFF,TGTGCCACGCACCCTCAAGACAGGGAGAACACTGAAGCTTTCTTT,TRBV10-3,TRBJ1-1,few,TRBD1
CASSPPGQRETQYF,TGCGCCAGCAGCCCCCCGGGACAGCGAGAGACCCAGTACTTC,TRBV5-1,TRBJ2-5,-,TRBD1
CASSLQGAAYTEAFF,TGTGCCAGCAGCTTGCAGGGGGCGGCTTACACTGAAGCTTTCTTT,TRBV7-9,TRBJ1-1,-,TRBD1
CASSPDRGRGQPQHF,TGTGCCAGCAGCCCGGACAGGGGGCGAGGTCAGCCCCAGCATTTT,TRBV5-4,TRBJ1-5,once,TRBD1
CASSRLEVVNTEAFF,TGTGCCAGCAGCCGCCTGGAAGTAGTGAACACTGAAGCTTTCTTT,TRBV5-6,TRBJ1-1,-,-
CASRTATNYGYTF,TGTGCCAGTAGGACAGCAACTAACTATGGCTACACCTTC,TRBV6-1,TRBJ1-2,-,-
CASSFPRDTQYF,TGTGCCAGCAGCTTCCCGAGGGATACGCAGTATTTT,TRBV7-8,TRBJ2-3,once,-
CASSTRTAPNTEAFF,TGTGCCAGCAGCACCCGGACAGCCCCGAACACTGAAGCTTTCTTT,TRBV7-2,TRBJ1-1,-,-
CASSFDTGDTEAFF,TGCGCCAGCAGCTTCGATACAGGGGACACTGAAGCTTTCTTT,TRBV5-1,TRBJ1-1,-,TRBD1
CSVEGAGPSQNEQFF,TGCAGCGTTGAAGGTGCGGGCCCGAGTCAGAATGAGCAGTTCTTC,TRBV29-1,TRBJ2-1,-,-
CASMNGGYSGNTIYF,TGTGCCAGCATGAATGGGGGCTACTCTGGAAACACCATATATTTT,TRBV6-1,TRBJ1-3,-,-
CASSSEPGPRNIQYF,TGTGCCAGCAGCTCCGAGCCCGGGCCCCGGAACATTCAGTACTTC,TRBV2,TRBJ2-4,-,-
CASSSVAGSGTDTQYF,TGTGCCAGCAGTTCCGTAGCGGGAAGTGGTACAGATACGCAGTATTTT,TRBV27,TRBJ2-3,-,TRBD2
CASSETTGTPTYEQYF,TGCGCCAGCAGTGAGACCACCGGGACTCCTACCTACGAGCAGTACTTC,TRBV10-1,TRBJ2-7,-,-
CASSQGGGPYEQYF,TGCGCCAGCAGCCAAGGGGGGGGACCCTACGAGCAGTACTTC,TRBV4-1,TRBJ2-7,-,TRBD2
CASSPRRGARDEQYF,TGTGCCAGCAGCCCACGAAGGGGGGCTAGGGACGAGCAGTACTTC,TRBV11-2,TRBJ2-7,-,-
CATLDRAYRELFF,TGTGCCACCTTGGACAGGGCATACCGGGAGCTGTTTTTT,TRBV19,TRBJ2-2,few,TRBD1
CASSISNRYNEQFF,TGTGCCAGTAGTATCTCAAACCGATACAATGAGCAGTTCTTC,TRBV19,TRBJ2-1,-,-
CAWSGTRVAYEQYF,TGTGCCTGGAGCGGTACCCGGGTCGCCTACGAGCAGTACTTC,TRBV30,TRBJ2-7,-,-